This TCR beta chain is from a study of blood T cell repertoires in COVID-19. Donors of Cohort 3 who recovered were those that had two negative PCRs, clearance, or symptom resolution. J lost 1 base, V lost 5 bases, and 2 bases had no gene match. The CDR3 is 15 amino acids. Per germline, CDR1 SGHNT and CDR2 YENEEA. The protocol was immunoSEQ multiplex PCR, while the TCRdb copy is restricted to in-frame clones and leaves out a portion. The sample has 200,000 or so clones; 70% to 90% are singletons. This chain uses TRBV11-3 with TRBJ2-3; 11 nucleotides align to TRBD2. Sequenced sample: PBMCs or T cells enriched from blood (not recorded which). This clonotype was obtained from a man aged 25 to 45 who had recovered from COVID-19. CDR3 residues: CASSPTSGGTDTQYF. In nucleotides, the CDR3 is TGTGCCAGCAGCCCGACTAGCGGGGGCACAGATACGCAGTATTTT.